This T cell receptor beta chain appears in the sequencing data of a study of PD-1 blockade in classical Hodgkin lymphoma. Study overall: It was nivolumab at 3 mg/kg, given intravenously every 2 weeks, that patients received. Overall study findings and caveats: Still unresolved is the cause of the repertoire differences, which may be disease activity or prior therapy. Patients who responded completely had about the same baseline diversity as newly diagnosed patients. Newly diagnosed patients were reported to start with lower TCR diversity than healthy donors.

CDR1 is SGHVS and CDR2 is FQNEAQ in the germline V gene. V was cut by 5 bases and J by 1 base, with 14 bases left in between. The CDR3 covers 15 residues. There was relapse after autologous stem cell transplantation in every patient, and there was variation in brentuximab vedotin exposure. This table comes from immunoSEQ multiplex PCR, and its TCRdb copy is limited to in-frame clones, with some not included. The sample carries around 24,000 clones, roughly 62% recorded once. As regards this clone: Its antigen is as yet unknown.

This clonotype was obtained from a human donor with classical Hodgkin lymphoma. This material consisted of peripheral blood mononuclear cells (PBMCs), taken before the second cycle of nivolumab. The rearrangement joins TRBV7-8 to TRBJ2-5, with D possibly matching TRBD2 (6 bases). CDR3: CASSLTWGVQETQYF. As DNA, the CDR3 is TGTGCCAGCAGCCTGACATGGGGGGTCCAAGAGACCCAGTACTTC.